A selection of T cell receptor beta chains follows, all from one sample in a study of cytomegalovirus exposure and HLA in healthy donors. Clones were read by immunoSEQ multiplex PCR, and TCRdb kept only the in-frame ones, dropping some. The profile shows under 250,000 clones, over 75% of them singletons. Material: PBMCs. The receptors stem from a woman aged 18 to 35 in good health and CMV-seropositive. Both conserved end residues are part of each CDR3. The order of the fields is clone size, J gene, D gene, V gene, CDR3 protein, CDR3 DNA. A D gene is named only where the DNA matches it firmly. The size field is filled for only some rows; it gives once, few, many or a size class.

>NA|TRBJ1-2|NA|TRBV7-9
CASSLASTKGYTF
TGTGCCAGCAGCTTAGCTTCGACTAAAGGCTACACCTTC
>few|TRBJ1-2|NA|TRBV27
CASSAQQGYYGYTF
TGTGCCAGCAGTGCACAGCAGGGGTACTATGGCTACACCTTC
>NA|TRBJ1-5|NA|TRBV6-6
CASSYSGQPQHF
TGTGCCAGCAGTTACTCGGGCCAGCCCCAGCATTTT
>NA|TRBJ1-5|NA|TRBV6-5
CASSLREGNQPQHF
TGTGCCAGCAGCCTCCGGGAGGGTAATCAGCCCCAGCATTTT
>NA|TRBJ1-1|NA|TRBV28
CASSSGQHNTEAFF
TGTGCCAGCAGTTCCGGACAGCATAACACTGAAGCTTTCTTT
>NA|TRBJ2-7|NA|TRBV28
CASSLSAGLYYEQYF
TGTGCCAGCAGTTTATCTGCAGGGCTTTACTACGAGCAGTACTTC
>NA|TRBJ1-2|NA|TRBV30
CAWSPDSYGYTF
TGTGCCTGGAGTCCAGATTCCTATGGCTACACCTTC
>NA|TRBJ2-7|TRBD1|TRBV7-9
CASSSPGQGPHEQYF
TGTGCCAGCAGCTCACCGGGACAGGGCCCCCACGAGCAGTACTTC
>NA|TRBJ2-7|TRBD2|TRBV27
CASSFPSGDLSYEQYF
TGTGCCAGCAGTTTCCCTAGCGGGGACCTCTCCTACGAGCAGTACTTC
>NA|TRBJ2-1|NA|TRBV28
CASSFLEDPEQFF
TGTGCCAGCAGTTTTTTAGAGGATCCTGAGCAGTTCTTC
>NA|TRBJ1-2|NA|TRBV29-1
CSVDRQGADAFYGYTF
TGCAGCGTTGATAGGCAGGGCGCCGACGCTTTTTATGGCTACACCTTC
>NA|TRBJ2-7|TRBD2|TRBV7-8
CASSRAGGSYEQYF
TGTGCCAGCAGCCGAGCGGGGGGCTCCTACGAGCAGTACTTC
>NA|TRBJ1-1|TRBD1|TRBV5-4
CASSSDREVSEAFF
TGTGCCAGCAGCTCCGACAGGGAGGTATCTGAAGCTTTCTTT
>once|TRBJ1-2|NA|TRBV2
CASSEGASTLRGYTF
TGTGCCAGCAGTGAAGGCGCCTCGACGCTGAGGGGCTACACCTTC
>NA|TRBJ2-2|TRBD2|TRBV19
CASSIVAGGPGELFF
TGTGCCAGTAGTATAGTTGCGGGAGGGCCCGGGGAGCTGTTTTTT
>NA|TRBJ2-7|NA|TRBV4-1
CASSQGGPQYF
TGCGCCAGCAGCCAAGGGGGCCCGCAGTACTTC
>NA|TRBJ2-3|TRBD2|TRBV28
CASSLAGESLAQYF
TGTGCCAGCTCTTTAGCGGGAGAAAGTCTGGCGCAGTATTTT
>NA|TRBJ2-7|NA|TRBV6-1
CASEPRQRSSYEQYF
TGTGCCAGCGAACCCCGCCAGCGGAGCTCCTACGAGCAGTACTTC
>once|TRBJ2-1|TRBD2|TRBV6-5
CASRVSSGSRHEQFF
TGTGCCAGCAGAGTATCTAGCGGGAGCCGGCATGAGCAGTTCTTC
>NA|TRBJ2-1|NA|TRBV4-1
CASSPGTLPSSYNEQFF
TGCGCCAGCAGTCCCGGGACACTCCCGAGCTCCTACAATGAGCAGTTCTTC
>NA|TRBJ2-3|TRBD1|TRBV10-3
CAISGDSSGTDTQYF
TGTGCCATCAGTGGGGACAGCTCTGGCACAGATACGCAGTATTTT
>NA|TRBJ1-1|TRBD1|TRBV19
CARKTGGEAFF
TGTGCCAGGAAAACAGGGGGTGAGGCTTTCTTT
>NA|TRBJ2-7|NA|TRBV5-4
CASSLDPVSSYEQYF
TGTGCCAGCAGCTTGGACCCGGTTTCCTCCTACGAGCAGTACTTC
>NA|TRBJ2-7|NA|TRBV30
CAWSVAEQYF
TGTGCCTGGAGTGTGGCCGAGCAGTACTTC
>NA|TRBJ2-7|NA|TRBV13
CASSSGEGRSYEQYF
TGTGCCAGCAGCTCGGGAGAGGGAAGGTCCTACGAGCAGTACTTC
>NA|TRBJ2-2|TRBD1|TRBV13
CASSPPGTDTGELFF
TGTGCCAGCAGCCCGCCCGGGACAGATACCGGGGAGCTGTTTTTT
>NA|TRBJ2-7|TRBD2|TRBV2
CASSEAGGVGYEQYF
TGTGCCAGCAGTGAGGCCGGGGGGGTTGGCTACGAGCAGTACTTC